Given below is one TCR beta chain in context. Antigen unknown. The data belong to a study of T and B cells in COVID-19 patients. Study at large: Peripheral blood came from COVID-19 patients with active infection or after recovery. Study-wide results and caveats: Sorted SARS-CoV-2-responsive or tetramer+ T cells and CD4+, regulatory and CD8+ subsets were not yet sequenced.

Multiplex PCR with BIOMED2 TRB-A/B primer pools amplified TRB rearrangements. TCRdb reprocessed the multiplex PCR reads with MiXCR, giving one entry per CDR3 protein. The sample consists of a few thousand distinct CDR3 sequences, roughly 27% of them appearing once. Blood genomic DNA input for TRB amplification was roughly 220-500 ng. This clonotype was obtained from a human donor with active COVID-19. The sequencing input was blood.

CDR3: CASSASGRGSYEQYF. In DNA, the CDR3 is TGTGCCAGCAGCGCCTCAGGGAGGGGCTCCTACGAGCAGTACTTC. This rearrangement joins TRBV5-4 to TRBJ2-7; 7 bases fit TRBD2. The V gene end was trimmed by 4 bases and the J gene end by 0 bases; junction bases not matched to a gene: 7. Per the germline V gene, CDR1 is SGHNT and CDR2 is YYREEE (reference sequence). CDR3 length: 15 residues. The full variable domain, with the rest looked up from reference TRBV5-4 and TRBJ2-7, is ETGVTQSPTHLIKTRGQQVTLRCSSQSGHNTVSWYQQALGQGPQFIFQYYREEENGRGNFPPRFSGLQFPNYSSELNVNALELDDSALYLCASSASGRGSYEQYFGPGTRLTVT.